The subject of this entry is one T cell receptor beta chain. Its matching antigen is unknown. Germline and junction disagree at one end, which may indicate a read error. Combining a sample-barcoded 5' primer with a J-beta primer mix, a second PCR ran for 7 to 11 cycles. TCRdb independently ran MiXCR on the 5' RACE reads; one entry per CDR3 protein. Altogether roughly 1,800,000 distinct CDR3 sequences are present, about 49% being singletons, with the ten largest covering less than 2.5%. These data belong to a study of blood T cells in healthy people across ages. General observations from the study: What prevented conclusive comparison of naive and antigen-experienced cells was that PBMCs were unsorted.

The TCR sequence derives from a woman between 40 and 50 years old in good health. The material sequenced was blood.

The DNA of the CDR3 is TGCGCCAGCAGCCGAAGGCTTCGGGGGGCGGAGGAGATCCAGTACTTC. Translated: CASSRRLRGAEEIQYF. V gene TRBV4-3 combines with J gene TRBJ2-5, with a possible D match to TRBD2 (7 bases). CDR1 and CDR2 (germline): LGHNA, YSLEER. The CDR3 extends over 16 amino acids.